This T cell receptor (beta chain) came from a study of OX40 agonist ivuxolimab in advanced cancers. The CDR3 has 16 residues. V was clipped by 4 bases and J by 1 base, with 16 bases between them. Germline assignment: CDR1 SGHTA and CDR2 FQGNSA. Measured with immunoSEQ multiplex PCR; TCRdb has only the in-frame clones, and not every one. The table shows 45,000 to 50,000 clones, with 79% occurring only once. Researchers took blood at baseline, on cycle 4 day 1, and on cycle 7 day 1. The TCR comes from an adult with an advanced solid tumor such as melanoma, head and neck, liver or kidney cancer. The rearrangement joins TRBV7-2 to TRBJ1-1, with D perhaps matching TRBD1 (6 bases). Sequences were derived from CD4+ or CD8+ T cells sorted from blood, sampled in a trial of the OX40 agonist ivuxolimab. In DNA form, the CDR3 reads TGTGCCAGCAGCTGGGGAACAGGGATTACGAACACTGAAGCTTTCTTT. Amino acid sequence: CASSWGTGITNTEAFF.